Listed below are T cell receptor beta chains from one sample, sequenced in a study of beta chain features in type 1 diabetes. Sequenced by immunoSEQ multiplex PCR; TCRdb stores in-frame clones only, minus some. The table records about 700,000 clones, over 10% of them present only once. The specimen sequenced was naive CD4+ T cells from blood. The receptors stem from a man aged 18-30 years with type 1 diabetes. Both conserved end residues are part of each CDR3. A D gene is named only where the DNA matches it firmly.

cdr3_length d_call v_call cdr3_aa
13 - TRBV6-5 CASSLQVTGELFF
14 - TRBV27 CASSGFGRDYGYTF
11 - TRBV20-1 CSAPRNTEAFF
16 - TRBV6-7 CASSYTCRAAGETQYF
18 - TRBV7-2 CASSLAQSLARMGDTQYF
16 - TRBV19 CASSMIGQPNTGELFF
15 TRBD1 TRBV5-1 CASSRETGPQETQYF
18 TRBD2 TRBV7-6 CASSLAGLAGLATDTQYF
15 - TRBV11-2 CASSLEVQYQETQYF
13 - TRBV30 CAWSERSNEKLFF
13 TRBD1 TRBV30 CAWSPGQGSEQYF
15 - TRBV9 CASSPRGSGANVLTF
15 TRBD1 TRBV5-4 CASSLVRGQGNEQFF
13 - TRBV30 CASHPGAGGGYTF
14 - TRBV6-6 CASSLTLSFNEQFF
14 - TRBV7-2 CASSLTRGPYGYTF
15 - TRBV9 CASSVEPSSNQPQHF
14 TRBD1 TRBV29-1 CSVVPGQGAAEAFF
17 TRBD2 TRBV30 CAWSIGTSGAGGETQYF
14 - TRBV5-6 CASSLGQLIYGYTF
15 - TRBV2 CASGDEQGSNEKLFF
15 - TRBV27 CASSFFVPGANVLTF
11 - TRBV19 CASSVRWEAFF
14 TRBD1 TRBV2 CASSEQGARVEAFF